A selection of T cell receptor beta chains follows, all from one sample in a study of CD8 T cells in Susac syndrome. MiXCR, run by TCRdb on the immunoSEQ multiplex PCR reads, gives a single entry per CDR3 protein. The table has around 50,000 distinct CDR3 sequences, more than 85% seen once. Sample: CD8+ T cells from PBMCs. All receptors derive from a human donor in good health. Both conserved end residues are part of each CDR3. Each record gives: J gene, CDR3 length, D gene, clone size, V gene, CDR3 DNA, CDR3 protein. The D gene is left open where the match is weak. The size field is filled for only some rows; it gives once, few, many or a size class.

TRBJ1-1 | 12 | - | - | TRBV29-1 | TGCAGCGTTGAAGGGAACATAGGCGAAGCTTTCTTT | CSVEGNIGEAFF
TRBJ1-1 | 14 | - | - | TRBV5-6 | TGTGCCAGCAGCTTGGCCCGAAAACACGCTGAAGCTTTCTTT | CASSLARKHAEAFF
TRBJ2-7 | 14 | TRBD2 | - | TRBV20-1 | TGCAGTGCCCCTCTCGGCGGGAGGCCCTACGAGCAGTACTTC | CSAPLGGRPYEQYF
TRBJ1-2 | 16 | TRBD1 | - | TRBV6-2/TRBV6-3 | TGTGCCAGCAGTTTACCCCAGGGGGCGCATCCGTATGGCTACACCTTC | CASSLPQGAHPYGYTF
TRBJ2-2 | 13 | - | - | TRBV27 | TGTGCCAGCAGTGATGTCAACACCGGGGAGCTGTTTTTT | CASSDVNTGELFF
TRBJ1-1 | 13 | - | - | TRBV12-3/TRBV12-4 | TGTGCCAGCATCCTGACAGCCTACACTGAAGCTTTCTTT | CASILTAYTEAFF
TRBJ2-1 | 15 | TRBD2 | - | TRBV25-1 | TGTGCCAGCGGGCCCCCTAGCGGAGCCTACAATGAGCAGTTCTTC | CASGPPSGAYNEQFF
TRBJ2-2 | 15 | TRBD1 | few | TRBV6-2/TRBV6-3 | TGTGCCAGCAGTAAGACAGGGGCAGGCACCGGGGAGCTGTTTTTT | CASSKTGAGTGELFF
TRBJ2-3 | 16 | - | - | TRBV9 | TGTGCCAGCAGCTCAGCGGTGGCGGGTCCCACAGATACGCAGTATTTT | CASSSAVAGPTDTQYF
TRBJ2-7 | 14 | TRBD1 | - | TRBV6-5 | TGTGCCAGCAGTTACATAGACAGGGGCTACGAGCAGTACTTC | CASSYIDRGYEQYF
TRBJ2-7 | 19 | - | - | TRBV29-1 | TGCAGCGTGGTCTGGGTATCAACCCCGGCGAGTGGGAGCTCCTACGAGCAGTACTTC | CSVVWVSTPASGSSYEQYF
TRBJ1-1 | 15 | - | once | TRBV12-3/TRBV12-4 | TGTGCCAGCAGTCCTGGAGGGGGGATGAACACTGAAGCTTTCTTT | CASSPGGGMNTEAFF
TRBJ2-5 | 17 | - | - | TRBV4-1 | TGCGCCAGCAGCCCTATCGAGGCGGGACCCTACCAAGAGACCCAGTACTTC | CASSPIEAGPYQETQYF
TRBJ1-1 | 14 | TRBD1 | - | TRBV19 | TGTGCCAGTAGGGAGACAGGGGGCGGCACTGAAGCTTTCTTT | CASRETGGGTEAFF
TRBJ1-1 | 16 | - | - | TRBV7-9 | TGTGCCAGCAGCCCCGCCGGGAGGGGATCGTACACTGAAGCTTTCTTT | CASSPAGRGSYTEAFF
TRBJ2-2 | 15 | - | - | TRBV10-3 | TGTGCCATCAGTGAGTCGATGTCTAGCACCGGGGAGCTGTTTTTT | CAISESMSSTGELFF
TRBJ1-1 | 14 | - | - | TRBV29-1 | TGCAGCGTTGAACGAGGAGGCATGAACACTGAAGCTTTCTTT | CSVERGGMNTEAFF
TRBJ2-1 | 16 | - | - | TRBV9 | TGTGCCAGCAGCCCGATATTGGGGATAGGGTACAATGAGCAGTTCTTC | CASSPILGIGYNEQFF
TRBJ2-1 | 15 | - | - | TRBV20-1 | TGCAGTGCTAGAGATCTAGCAGGCTCCTACAATGAGCAGTTCTTC | CSARDLAGSYNEQFF
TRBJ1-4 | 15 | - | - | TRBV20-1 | TGCAGTGCTAGAGATCGGGCAGGGCTTGGTGAAAAACTGTTTTTT | CSARDRAGLGEKLFF
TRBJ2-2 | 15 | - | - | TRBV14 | TGTGCCAGCAGCCAACCCAGGACACGACCCGGGGAGCTGTTTTTT | CASSQPRTRPGELFF
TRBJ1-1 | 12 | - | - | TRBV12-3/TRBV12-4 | TGTGCCAGCAGTTCAGGGTCCACTGAAGCTTTCTTT | CASSSGSTEAFF
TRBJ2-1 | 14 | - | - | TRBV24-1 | TGTGCCACCAGTGATTGGGACCTGAGCGGGGAGCAGTTCTTC | CATSDWDLSGEQFF
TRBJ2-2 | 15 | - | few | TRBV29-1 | TGCAGCGTTGAAGACCCGGGACGGAACACCGGGGAGCTGTTTTTT | CSVEDPGRNTGELFF
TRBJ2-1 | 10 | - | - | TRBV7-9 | TGTGCCAGCAGCTTCGACGAGCAGTTCTTC | CASSFDEQFF
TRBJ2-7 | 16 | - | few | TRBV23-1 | TGCGCCAGCAGTGGGGGGTGGTATATATGCTCCTACGAGCAGTACTTC | CASSGGWYICSYEQYF
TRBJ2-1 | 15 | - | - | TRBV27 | TGTGCCAGCAGTTCCTCTCTCGATCCCCCCTGGGAGCAGTTCTTC | CASSSSLDPPWEQFF
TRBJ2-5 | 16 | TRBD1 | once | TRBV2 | TGTGCCAGCAGCGACCAGGGGGACCTGTACCAAGAGACCCAGTACTTC | CASSDQGDLYQETQYF
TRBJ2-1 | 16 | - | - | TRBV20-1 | TGCAGTGCTAGAGATCCTGCGGGGAGCTCCTACAATGAGCAGTTCTTC | CSARDPAGSSYNEQFF